This TCR beta chain was captured in a study of cytomegalovirus exposure and HLA in healthy donors. The germline CDR1 and CDR2 sequences are SGHAT and FQNNGV. V was cut by 1 base and J by 2 bases, with 13 bases left in between. The CDR3 is 16 amino acids. This clone has a handful of counts. Primers included in the PCR were 60 Vbeta and 13 Jbeta primers. Per the authors' pipeline: About 12 million of 70 million to 80 million unique TCR beta chains were shared, per a later count. The table came from immunoSEQ multiplex PCR; TCRdb's copy has only in-frame clones and leaves some out. That table gives V, J and clone size, and the DNA gave D and trimming. This table has 100,000 or so clones, about 70% appearing once.

The sequence was obtained from a human donor in good health. Specimen: PBMCs. This chain uses TRBV11-2 with TRBJ2-3; D not resolved. CDR3 DNA: TGTGCCAGCAGCTTAGTGCAGCGCCCCCTCACAGATACGCAGTATTTT. Its protein is CASSLVQRPLTDTQYF.